This TCR beta chain was sequenced for a study of cytomegalovirus exposure and HLA in healthy donors. There are a few counts of this clone. PCR was performed using 60 Vbeta and 13 Jbeta primers. Sequencing was performed with immunoSEQ multiplex PCR; in TCRdb, only in-frame clones are kept and a portion is missing. The profile shows about 180,000 clones, over 60% of them singletons. CDR1 is SQVTM, CDR2 ANQGSEA, per germline. The length of the CDR3 is 12 residues. The ends lost 7 bases at V and 6 bases at J; junction bases unmatched: 5. Sequencing was done on a sample of PBMCs. The receptor was derived from a man younger than 35 in good health and CMV-seronegative. The chain couples TRBV29-1 to TRBJ2-4; 8 bases are a match to TRBD1. The CDR3 region has the DNA TGCAGCGCTGGACAGGGCCTAAACATTCAGTACTTC. Translated: CSAGQGLNIQYF. Full variable domain (outside the CDR3, taken from reference TRBV29-1 and TRBJ2-4): SAVISQKPSRDICQRGTSLTIQCQVDSQVTMMFWYRQQPGQSLTLIATANQGSEATYESGFVIDKFPISRPNLTFSTLTVSNMSPEDSSIYLCSAGQGLNIQYFGAGTRLSVL.